One sample yielded the 7 T cell receptor beta chains listed below, sequenced in a study of T cells in Graves' hyperthyroidism and ophthalmopathy. Amplification yielded TCR beta CDR3 regions, with RNA transcripts as the source. Carried out on the TCR CDR3, a first-round RT-PCR used the HTBI primer set. Each CDR3 protein gets one entry after TCRdb re-called the multiplex PCR reads with MiXCR. The table records under 350,000 distinct CDR3 sequences, 15% to 20% of them present only once. Sequencing input: blood. The receptors were sampled from a woman aged 45-60 years with Graves' hyperthyroidism.

In its sample, this clonotype was seen many times. The J gene is TRBJ1-2, the V gene TRBV9; no definite D call. Trimming took off 2 bases at V and 3 bases at J, with 5 bases between the two ends. There are 12 residues in the CDR3. Germline loops: CDR1 SGDLS, CDR2 YYNGEE. CDR3 sequence: CASSVDDYGYTF. The CDR3 DNA sequence: TGTGCCAGCAGCGTTGACGACTATGGCTACACCTTC.

This clonotype has ten or more counts. The V gene is TRBV20-1, the J gene TRBJ2-7; D uncertain. With 4 bases removed from V and 0 bases from J, the gap between germline ends came to 10 bases. The CDR3 contains 13 residues. The germline CDR1 and CDR2 sequences are DFQATT and SNEGSKA (reference sequence). CDR3 nucleotides: TGCAGTGCTAAAGGAACTCTCTCCTACGAGCAGTACTTC. It translates to CSAKGTLSYEQYF.

Only a few counts were recorded for this clonotype. The rearrangement links TRBV12-3 or TRBV12-4 to TRBJ1-5; 7 bases map to TRBD1. The CDR3 runs 12 residues. Trimming took 8 bases from V and 7 from J; bases not matched to a gene: 5. CDR3 DNA sequence: TGTGCCAGCGGCGTCAGGGGGCAGCCCCAGCATTTT. It translates to CASGVRGQPQHF.

J is TRBJ2-7 and V is TRBV6-2 or TRBV6-3, with D unresolved. This CDR3 spans 16 amino acids. Germline lookup yields CDR1 MNHEY and CDR2 SVGEGT. The ends were cut back, 7 bases at V and 0 bases at J, with 19 bases in the middle. As DNA, the CDR3 is TGTGCCAGCATCCTCTTCTGGGCGGCGAGCTCCTACGAGCAGTACTTC. Amino acid sequence: CASILFWAASSYEQYF.

The genes are TRBV5-1 and TRBJ1-2, with D hard to call. Germline V gives CDR1 SGHRS, CDR2 YFSETQ. The CDR3 sequence is 14 residues long. V was trimmed by 0 bases and J by 0 bases, leaving 6 bases between them. The CDR3 is CASSLVSTNYGYTF. The CDR3 coding sequence is TGCGCCAGCAGCTTGGTTTCCACTAACTATGGCTACACCTTC.

The genes are TRBV12-3 or TRBV12-4 and TRBJ2-7, with no clear D. This CDR3 is built from 15 residues. The V and J ends lost 5 bases and 4 bases respectively, with 18 bases between them. CDR3 bases: TGTGCCAGCAGTCCCACCGGGCAGGCACCTTACGAGCAGTACTTC. Its protein is CASSPTGQAPYEQYF.

The V and J genes are TRBV9 and TRBJ1-1, with D possibly being TRBD1 (6 bases). V lost 0 bases, J lost 13 bases, and 19 bases lay in between. The CDR3 has 14 residues. CDR1 is SGDLS, CDR2 YYNGEE, per germline. The CDR3 loop is CASSVGQDGQVVFF. As DNA, the CDR3 is TGTGCCAGCAGCGTAGGACAGGATGGGCAAGTTGTTTTCTTT.